This is a list of T cell receptor beta chains from one sample in a study of blood T cell repertoires in COVID-19. Assay: immunoSEQ multiplex PCR; the TCRdb copy retains only in-frame clones and omits some. This table holds roughly 300,000 clones, roughly 90% found once. Source material: peripheral blood. Receptors were obtained from a woman aged 25 to 45 with COVID-19, enrolled during active disease. Both conserved end residues are part of each CDR3. The order of the fields is clone size, J gene, V gene, CDR3 length, D gene, CDR3 protein, CDR3 DNA. D genes are given only for firm matches. Size values are once, few and many counts, or a class for expanded clones, and some rows have none.

>.|TRBJ1-1|TRBV6-5|15|TRBD1
CASSKYRGGDTEAFF
TGTGCCAGCAGTAAATACAGGGGGGGGGACACTGAAGCTTTCTTT
>.|TRBJ2-1|TRBV19|14|.
CASSLEPSYNEQFF
TGTGCCAGTAGTCTCGAGCCATCCTACAATGAGCAGTTCTTC
>.|TRBJ1-5|TRBV18|16|TRBD1
CASSPSAGQGNQPQHF
TGTGCCAGCTCACCATCTGCGGGACAGGGGAATCAGCCCCAGCATTTT
>.|TRBJ2-4|TRBV27|15|.
CASRGTGVAKNIQYF
TGTGCCAGCAGGGGGACGGGGGTAGCCAAAAACATTCAGTACTTC
>.|TRBJ1-1|TRBV5-6|13|.
CASSQEMNTEAFF
TGTGCCAGCAGTCAAGAGATGAACACTGAAGCTTTCTTT
>.|TRBJ2-7|TRBV10-3|14|.
CAISDPGRGYEQYF
TGTGCCATCAGTGATCCGGGGAGGGGGTACGAGCAGTACTTC
>.|TRBJ1-2|TRBV5-5|16|TRBD1
CASSFEPRDRGGGYTF
TGTGCCAGCAGCTTTGAACCCCGGGACAGGGGTGGAGGCTACACCTTC
>.|TRBJ2-1|TRBV6-5|12|.
CASSSRANEQFF
TGTGCCAGCAGTTCCAGGGCGAATGAGCAGTTCTTC
>.|TRBJ1-1|TRBV5-6|14|.
CASSPLGGNTEAFF
TGTGCCAGCAGCCCCCTGGGGGGGAACACTGAAGCTTTCTTT
>.|TRBJ1-1|TRBV27|11|.
CASRAVTEAFF
TGTGCCAGCAGGGCGGTGACTGAAGCTTTCTTT
>few|TRBJ2-2|TRBV10-1|15|.
CASSEWTMNTGELFF
TGCGCCAGCAGTGAGTGGACAATGAACACCGGGGAGCTGTTTTTT
>once|TRBJ1-5|TRBV28|14|.
CASTPSGGNQPQHF
TGTGCCAGCACCCCGTCCGGGGGCAATCAGCCCCAGCATTTT
>once|TRBJ2-1|TRBV4-1|14|.
CASSQGGGYNEQFF
TGCGCCAGCAGCCAAGGAGGGGGTTACAATGAGCAGTTCTTC
>.|TRBJ2-1|TRBV2|16|.
CASSEGRDSVYNEQFF
TGTGCCAGCAGTGAAGGCCGGGACTCCGTATACAATGAGCAGTTCTTC
>few|TRBJ1-2|TRBV5-4|11|.
CASSARLDYTF
TGTGCCAGCAGCGCTAGACTGGACTACACCTTC
>.|TRBJ2-7|TRBV4-2|14|TRBD2
CASSQEKGGHEQYF
TGTGCCAGCAGCCAAGAAAAGGGAGGGCACGAGCAGTACTTC
>.|TRBJ2-7|TRBV13|13|.
CASSLPSSDEQYF
TGTGCCAGCAGCTTACCCTCGTCAGACGAGCAGTACTTC
>.|TRBJ2-2|TRBV12-5|20|TRBD1
CAKPGVYGTGPHANTGELFF
TGTGCTAAACCCGGCGTGTATGGGACAGGGCCGCACGCGAACACCGGGGAGCTGTTTTTT
>.|TRBJ1-4|TRBV5-6|16|.
CASSSGGAPAGEKLFF
TGTGCCAGCAGCTCCGGCGGGGCCCCTGCGGGTGAAAAACTGTTTTTT
>.|TRBJ2-3|TRBV6-5|15|.
CASSYSVASSDTQYF
TGTGCCAGCAGTTACTCGGTAGCTTCTTCAGATACGCAGTATTTT
>.|TRBJ2-3|TRBV6-5|14|TRBD2
CASSSGLATDTQYF
TGTGCCAGCAGTTCCGGACTAGCCACAGATACGCAGTATTTT
>.|TRBJ2-3|TRBV3-1/TRBV3-2|15|.
CASSHSARRGDTQYF
TGTGCCAGCAGCCACTCAGCCAGAAGAGGAGATACGCAGTATTTT
>.|TRBJ2-3|TRBV18|18|TRBD2
CASSPTIVGRGGTDTQYF
TGTGCCAGCTCACCAACCATAGTTGGGAGGGGTGGCACAGATACGCAGTATTTT